This T cell receptor (beta chain) was identified during a study of CD8 T cells in Susac syndrome. The V and J ends lost 4 bases and 5 bases, in that order; junction bases with no gene match: 4. CDR1 and CDR2 (germline): MGHDK, SYGVNS. The CDR3 contains 13 residues. Blood CD8+ and CD4+ T cells underwent high-throughput TCR beta sequencing. The CD8+ and CD4+ T cells were negatively isolated, with the TEMRA cells enriched by FACS. The RNA input was roughly 0.45 to 1 ug, and it was reverse transcribed with random hexamers. With immunoSEQ multiplex PCR, TCR beta CDR3 was amplified across 54 Vbeta and 13 Jbeta. TCRdb passed the immunoSEQ multiplex PCR reads through MiXCR, listing each CDR3 protein once. The sample holds roughly 130,000 distinct CDR3 sequences; less than 95% are singletons and the top ten take over 0.1%.

This TCR derives from a human donor with multiple sclerosis. The chain is built from TRBV25-1 and TRBJ2-7; TRBD1 agrees at 8 bases. Source material: CD4+ T cells from PBMCs. CDR3 loop: CASSGTGLNEQYF. The CDR3 DNA is TGTGCCAGCAGTGGGACAGGGTTGAACGAGCAGTACTTC.